This is a list of T cell receptor beta chains from one sample in a study of beta chain features in type 1 diabetes. Only in-frame clones appear in the TCRdb table, and some are missing; sequencing was by immunoSEQ multiplex PCR. Of about 150,000 clones listed, roughly 8.1% are singletons. Sequenced material: central memory CD4+ T cells from blood. The receptors derive from a young man in good health. Each CDR3 is given with its conserved first and last residue. The order of the fields is clone size, V gene, J gene, D gene, CDR3 length, CDR3 protein, CDR3 DNA. D genes are given only for firm matches. Size is stated for part of the rows, as once, few or many counts, or as a class when the clone is expanded.

>few|TRBV11-2|TRBJ2-1|TRBD2|14
CASSSSGRVNEQFF
TGTGCCAGCAGCTCTAGCGGGAGGGTCAATGAGCAGTTCTTC
>NA|TRBV7-6|TRBJ2-3|NA|14
CASSFSISTDTQYF
TGTGCCAGCAGCTTTAGTATCAGCACAGATACGCAGTATTTT
>few|TRBV4-3|TRBJ1-2|NA|15
CASSQGGRLVYGYTF
TGCGCCAGCAGCCAAGGAGGTCGCCTTGTCTATGGCTACACCTTC
>many|TRBV2|TRBJ1-2|NA|14
CASRRIGGDYGYTF
TGTGCCAGCAGGAGGATCGGGGGAGACTATGGCTACACCTTC
>few|TRBV9|TRBJ1-2|TRBD1|16
CASSTAGTGGHYGYTF
TGTGCCAGCAGCACCGCGGGGACAGGGGGCCACTATGGCTACACCTTC
>few|TRBV5-1|TRBJ2-3|TRBD1|15
CASSLADRVTDTQYF
TGCGCCAGCAGCTTGGCGGACAGGGTCACAGATACGCAGTATTTT
>NA|TRBV20-1|TRBJ2-5|NA|11
CSARRQETQYF
TGCAGTGCCAGACGTCAAGAGACCCAGTACTTC
>few|TRBV28|TRBJ2-3|NA|14
CASSSTGLSDTQYF
TGTGCCAGCAGTTCAACCGGACTTTCAGATACGCAGTATTTT
>many|TRBV4-3|TRBJ2-2|NA|16
CASSQDARQGAGELFF
TGCGCCAGCAGCCAAGATGCCCGCCAGGGTGCCGGGGAGCTGTTTTTT
>few|TRBV9|TRBJ1-2|TRBD1|16
CASSADRDRGVYGYTF
TGTGCCAGCAGCGCTGACCGGGACAGGGGAGTTTATGGCTACACCTTC
>few|TRBV28|TRBJ2-2|TRBD1|14
CASRQGQATGELFF
TGTGCCAGCAGACAGGGACAGGCTACCGGGGAGCTGTTTTTT
>many|TRBV19|TRBJ1-5|NA|16
CASSIWGQDLNQPQHF
TGTGCCAGTAGTATATGGGGGCAGGACTTAAATCAGCCCCAGCATTTT
>NA|TRBV4-3|TRBJ1-1|NA|15
CASSHSPGANTEAFF
TGCGCCAGCAGTCATTCTCCAGGGGCGAACACTGAAGCTTTCTTT
>NA|TRBV5-8|TRBJ2-1|NA|14
CASSWAQGYNEQFF
TGTGCCAGCAGCTGGGCCCAGGGATACAATGAGCAGTTCTTC
>few|TRBV18|TRBJ1-1|TRBD1|18
CASSPQSAQGQGQLKAFF
TGTGCCAGCTCACCACAATCCGCCCAGGGACAGGGTCAGTTGAAGGCTTTCTTT
>few|TRBV30|TRBJ1-2|TRBD1|18
CAWSVGGTGVLANYGYTF
TGTGCCTGGAGTGTTGGAGGGACAGGGGTTCTAGCTAACTATGGCTACACCTTC
>many|TRBV30|TRBJ1-5|TRBD1|13
CAWDRGGNQPQHF
TGTGCCTGGGACAGGGGAGGCAATCAGCCCCAGCATTTT
>NA|TRBV28|TRBJ1-1|TRBD1|15
CASSPLGQGNTEAFF
TGTGCCAGCAGTCCATTGGGACAGGGGAACACTGAAGCTTTCTTT
>NA|TRBV7-2|TRBJ2-3|NA|14
CASSPGGWTDTQYF
TGTGCCAGCAGTCCGGGGGGCTGGACAGATACGCAGTATTTT
>many|TRBV18|TRBJ1-5|NA|15
CASSPLGLSNQPQHF
TGTGCCAGCTCACCATTGGGCCTGAGCAATCAGCCCCAGCATTTT
>few|TRBV12-5|TRBJ2-1|NA|13
CASGAERYNEQFF
TGTGCTAGTGGGGCAGAGCGTTACAATGAGCAGTTCTTC
>NA|TRBV5-1|TRBJ2-2|TRBD1|15
CASSLAQGAAGELFF
TGCGCCAGCAGCTTGGCTCAGGGGGCGGCCGGGGAGCTGTTTTTT
>many|TRBV7-9|TRBJ2-5|NA|14
CASSLAQRWETQYF
TGTGCCAGCAGCTTAGCGCAGCGGTGGGAGACCCAGTACTTC
>NA|TRBV6-6|TRBJ2-7|TRBD1|15
CASSYTPRTGSEQYF
TGTGCCAGCAGTTACACGCCGCGGACAGGTAGTGAGCAGTACTTC
>many|TRBV14|TRBJ2-5|NA|14
CASSARVLQETQYF
TGTGCCAGCAGCGCCCGGGTACTGCAAGAGACCCAGTACTTC
>NA|TRBV28|TRBJ2-6|NA|19
CASSQLDSLVKAGANVLTF
TGTGCCAGCAGTCAGTTGGACAGTTTAGTAAAGGCTGGGGCCAACGTCCTGACTTTC
>few|TRBV5-1|TRBJ2-2|TRBD2|16
CASSLDGITSGRGLFF
TGCGCCAGCAGCTTGGACGGAATCACTAGCGGGAGGGGGCTGTTTTTT
>NA|TRBV5-1|TRBJ1-4|NA|15
CASSRTDATNEKLFF
TGCGCCAGCTCAAGGACAGATGCAACTAATGAAAAACTGTTTTTT
>NA|TRBV28|TRBJ1-4|NA|14
CASSHDTTNEKLFF
TGTGCCAGCAGTCACGACACAACTAATGAAAAACTGTTTTTT
>medium-sized|TRBV25-1|TRBJ1-1|NA|11
CASSEAAEAFF
TGTGCCAGCAGTGAAGCGGCAGAAGCTTTCTTT
>many|TRBV23-1|TRBJ2-2|NA|15
CASSQWNRSAGELFF
TGCGCCAGCAGTCAATGGAACAGGAGTGCCGGGGAGCTGTTTTTT